This T cell receptor (beta chain) was identified during a study of blood T cell repertoires in COVID-19. Across the whole study: There were acute and convalescent COVID-19 samples, and they came from the United States, Italy and Spain. T cells, B-cell-depleted T cells, or PBMCs supplied cDNA or gDNA.

As handled by the study authors: Reference gene primer amplification yielded estimated nucleated cell counts. Generated by immunoSEQ multiplex PCR, the TCRdb table keeps only in-frame clones and is missing some. The D gene and trimming were derived from the DNA, and the V and J assignments and clone size from that table. The sample yields some 40,000 clones, approximately 86% seen once. The TCR was taken from a man in his forties with active COVID-19. The specimen sequenced was peripheral blood.

The CDR3, as DNA: TGTGCCAGCAGCTTGGCGGGGATGAACACTGAAGCTTTCTTT. Encoded protein: CASSLAGMNTEAFF. This sequence joins TRBV7-3 and TRBJ1-1; D gene ambiguous. Trimming took off 3 bases at V and 0 bases at J, with 8 bases between the two ends. The CDR3 consists of 14 residues. Germline lookup yields CDR1 SGHTA and CDR2 FQGTGA.